Detailed here is one T cell receptor (beta chain). Its target is unknown. The record originates from a study of cytomegalovirus exposure and HLA in healthy donors. The PCR contained 60 Vbeta and 13 Jbeta primers. The repertoire was sequenced with immunoSEQ multiplex PCR; TCRdb's copy has only in-frame clones and lacks some. The sample lists under 200,000 clones, roughly 85% seen once, with about 4.4% in the top ten. Overall study results and limits: A later analysis appeared to link common viral pathogens to several of the most significant clusters.

This CDR3 spans 15 amino acids. CDR1 is WSHSY, CDR2 SAAADI, per germline. Deletions cut 5 bases from V and 4 bases from J, with 14 bases between. The gene calls are TRBV10-2 and TRBJ1-4, with D possibly being TRBD1 (6 bases). This sequence originates from a woman aged 30 to 39 in good health and CMV-seropositive. The sample comprised PBMCs. DNA of the CDR3: TGCGCCAGCAGTTTATCACAGGGCTTTAATGAAAAACTGTTTTTT. This translates into CASSLSQGFNEKLFF.